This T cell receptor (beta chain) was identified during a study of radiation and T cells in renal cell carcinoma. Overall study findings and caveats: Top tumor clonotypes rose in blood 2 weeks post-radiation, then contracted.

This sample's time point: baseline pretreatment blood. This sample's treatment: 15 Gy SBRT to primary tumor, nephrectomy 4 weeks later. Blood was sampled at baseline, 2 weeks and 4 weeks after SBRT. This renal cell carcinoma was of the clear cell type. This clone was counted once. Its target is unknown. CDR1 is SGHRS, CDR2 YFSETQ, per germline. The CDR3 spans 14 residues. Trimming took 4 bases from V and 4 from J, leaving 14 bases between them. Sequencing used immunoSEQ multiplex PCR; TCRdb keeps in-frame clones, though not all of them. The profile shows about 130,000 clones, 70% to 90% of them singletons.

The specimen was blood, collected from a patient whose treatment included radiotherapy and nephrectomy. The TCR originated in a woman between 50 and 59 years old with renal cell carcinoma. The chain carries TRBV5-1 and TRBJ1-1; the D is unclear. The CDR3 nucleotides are TGCGCCAGCAGCCCCCAGCCCGAGGGCACTGAAGCTTTCTTT. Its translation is CASSPQPEGTEAFF. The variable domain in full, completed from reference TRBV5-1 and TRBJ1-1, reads KAGVTQTPRYLIKTRGQQVTLSCSPISGHRSVSWYQQTPGQGLQFLFEYFSETQRNKGNFPGRFSGRQFSNSRSEMNVSTLELGDSALYLCASSPQPEGTEAFFGQGTRLTVV.